At least ten counts were recorded for the clone carrying this TCR beta chain. Via MiXCR, TCRdb re-called the RT-PCR reads, giving one row per CDR3 protein. The sample lists about 570,000 distinct CDR3 sequences, approximately 11% occurring once. The sample comes from a study of response to subunit inactivated influenza vaccine. Another study also made use of these data, one on T cells expressing NK-cell markers. That paper states: As the method of synthesis, 5'RACE template switching with UMIs yielded TCR beta cDNA. Several experiments confined sorting to alpha-beta TCR T cells with an anti-gamma-delta TCR antibody.

Sequenced here: PBMCs from blood, sampled on the day of vaccination. This TCR came from a man aged 50 to 60 who received an inactivated influenza vaccine.

Written as DNA, the CDR3 is TGTGCCAGCAGCTTAGGTCCCCAAAACATTCAGTACTTC. Translation: CASSLGPQNIQYF. This chain connects TRBV7-2 to TRBJ2-4, with D unclear. The CDR3 spans 13 residues. Germline lookup yields CDR1 SGHTA and CDR2 FQGNSA. Trimming pared 1 base from V and 5 bases from J, leaving 6 bases between. The variable domain in full, completed from reference TRBV7-2 and TRBJ2-4, reads GAGVSQSPSNKVTEKGKDVELRCDPISGHTALYWYRQSLGQGLEFLIYFQGNSAPDKSGLPSDRFSAERTGGSVSTLTIQRTQQEDSAVYLCASSLGPQNIQYFGAGTRLSVL.